This T cell receptor beta chain is drawn from a study of T cell repertoires in cytomegalovirus infection. Study context: Shared public TCR beta signatures pointed to both CMV infection and a matching HLA type.

This clonotype was seen a few times. Its matching antigen is unknown. One entry per CDR3 protein, called by TCRdb with MiXCR from the reads. The sample yields about 330,000 distinct CDR3 sequences, approximately 35% seen once. The CDR3 runs to 14 residues. Germline V gene sequence: CDR1 DFQATT, CDR2 SNEGSKA (reference sequence). Trimming cost V 2 bases and J 2 bases; bases outside gene matches: 3. Study conclusions and caveats: Clonotypes of TCR beta that were HLA-C-restricted and CMV-specific dominated the ex vivo response. Totalled public TCR beta family frequency picked out people who carried CMV plus the relevant HLA.

This chain joins TRBV20-1 and TRBJ2-3; 8 bases align to TRBD2. This sequence originates from a human donor in good health (CMV status not recorded). Some clones in this sample may be carry-over from other donors' samples. The sample in question was cultured PBMCs, obtained from culture after CMV antigen stimulation. CDR3 residues: CSARREGNTDTQYF. As DNA, the CDR3 is TGCAGTGCTAGACGGGAGGGGAACACAGATACGCAGTATTTT.